This TCR beta chain was sequenced for a study of blood T cell repertoires in COVID-19. Study-level background: The analysed material was cDNA or gDNA that came from T cells, B-cell-depleted T cells, or PBMCs.

From germline, CDR1 is KGHSH and CDR2 LQKENI. There are 13 residues in the CDR3. Trimming left V 2 bases short and J 7 bases short, with 6 bases between. The data were produced by immunoSEQ multiplex PCR, yet TCRdb's version contains in-frame clones alone and is incomplete. This sample carries 300,000 to 400,000 clones, about nine tenths of them seen once, and the ten largest clones take around 6.6%. This receptor was identified in a woman in her 70s with COVID-19, enrolled during active disease. The chain recombines TRBV18 with TRBJ1-6; maybe TRBD1 (5 bases). The sequenced sample consisted of peripheral blood. CDR3 coding DNA: TGTGCCAGCTCACCATGGACAAATTCACCCCTCCACTTT. Its translation is CASSPWTNSPLHF.